This is a list of T cell receptor beta chains from one sample in a study of CD8 T cells in ankylosing spondylitis. TCRdb re-called the 5' RACE reads through MiXCR, storing one row per CDR3 protein. The data hold about 52,000 distinct CDR3 sequences, with about 7.8% observed a single time. Sequences were obtained from blood, either unsorted or a sorted T cell fraction (not recorded which). The receptors shown here come from a female donor with ankylosing spondylitis or in good health (not recorded which). Both conserved end residues are part of each CDR3. A D gene is named only where the DNA matches it firmly. Clone size appears in some rows only: once, few, many, or a class for an expanded clone.

size	J	V	D	CDR3	DNA
many	TRBJ2-1	TRBV29-1	NA	CSVGAAPYNEQFF	TGCAGCGTTGGGGCGGCTCCCTACAATGAGCAGTTCTTC
many	TRBJ2-2	TRBV7-8	TRBD1	CASSHRGNPNTGELFF	TGTGCCAGCAGCCACAGGGGAAACCCCAACACCGGGGAGCTGTTTTTT
NA	TRBJ1-3	TRBV5-4	TRBD1	CASSSPLDRGRGNTIYF	TGTGCCAGCAGCTCACCCTTGGACAGGGGGCGAGGAAACACCATATATTTT
NA	TRBJ1-4	TRBV28	NA	CASSLLGANEKLFF	TGTGCCAGCAGTTTATTAGGGGCAAATGAAAAACTGTTTTTT
NA	TRBJ2-2	TRBV28	NA	CASSQVRAGELFF	TGTGCCAGCAGTCAAGTCAGAGCCGGGGAGCTGTTTTTT
many	TRBJ1-2	TRBV5-1	TRBD1	CASSLGDRDGSYGYTF	TGCGCCAGCAGCTTGGGGGACAGGGACGGAAGCTATGGCTACACCTTC
NA	TRBJ1-2	TRBV29-1	NA	CSVDHGPNKEGYGYTF	TGCAGCGTTGATCACGGGCCGAACAAGGAGGGCTATGGCTACACCTTC
many	TRBJ1-1	TRBV20-1	TRBD1	CSADRGNTEAFF	TGCAGTGCTGACAGGGGAAACACTGAAGCTTTCTTT
many	TRBJ1-2	TRBV6-1	NA	CASSVGRVYGYTF	TGTGCCAGCAGTGTGGGCAGGGTCTATGGCTACACCTTC
many	TRBJ2-1	TRBV5-6	NA	CASSLVGDEQFF	TGTGCCAGCAGCTTGGTAGGCGATGAGCAGTTCTTC
NA	TRBJ1-5	TRBV5-4	NA	CASSLRYSNQPQHF	TGTGCCAGCAGCTTGCGATATTCGAATCAGCCCCAGCATTTT
many	TRBJ2-2	TRBV6-5	NA	CASSYQGGGTGELFF	TGTGCCAGCAGTTACCAGGGGGGAGGGACCGGGGAGCTGTTTTTT
NA	TRBJ1-1	TRBV2	TRBD1	CASSLDPDRGSAEAFF	TGTGCCAGCAGTCTTGATCCGGACAGGGGTTCGGCTGAAGCTTTCTTT
few	TRBJ2-6	TRBV3-1	NA	CASSPKGARIRYSGANVLTF	TGTGCCAGCAGCCCCAAAGGGGCCCGGATCCGGTACTCTGGGGCCAACGTCCTGACTTTC
many	TRBJ1-1	TRBV12-3/TRBV12-4	NA	CASSFWSENTEAFF	TGTGCCAGCAGTTTTTGGTCAGAGAACACTGAAGCTTTCTTT
many	TRBJ1-2	TRBV20-1	NA	CSASGASQAANYGYTF	TGCAGTGCTAGTGGGGCCTCGCAGGCTGCTAACTATGGCTACACCTTC
NA	TRBJ1-1	TRBV29-1	TRBD1	CSVPGTVEAFF	TGCAGCGTGCCTGGGACAGTCGAGGCTTTCTTT
many	TRBJ2-3	TRBV29-1	TRBD1	CSVNGQGTTTDTQYF	TGCAGCGTTAACGGACAGGGGACAACCACAGATACGCAGTATTTT
many	TRBJ2-3	TRBV5-1	NA	CASSLSTYSTDTQYF	TGCGCCAGCAGCTTGAGCACTTACAGCACAGATACGCAGTATTTT
many	TRBJ2-1	TRBV2	TRBD2	CASSALAGGEQFF	TGTGCCAGCAGTGCTCTAGCGGGGGGCGAGCAGTTCTTC
NA	TRBJ2-1	TRBV29-1	NA	CSVEVRKQFF	TGCAGCGTCGAAGTCCGAAAGCAGTTCTTC
many	TRBJ2-1	TRBV3-1	TRBD1	CASSQDVRSQGDNEQFF	TGTGCCAGCAGCCAAGACGTGCGCAGCCAGGGGGACAATGAGCAGTTCTTC
many	TRBJ1-1	TRBV5-1	NA	CASRYWGQGTEAFF	TGCGCCAGCAGGTATTGGGGTCAGGGCACTGAAGCTTTCTTT
many	TRBJ2-1	TRBV5-1	TRBD2	CASSLLAGVLHNEQFF	TGCGCCAGCAGCTTATTAGCGGGGGTTCTTCACAATGAGCAGTTCTTC
few	TRBJ2-2	TRBV29-1	TRBD2	CSVDVWASGGTGELFF	TGCAGCGTTGACGTCTGGGCTAGCGGGGGCACCGGGGAGCTGTTTTTT
NA	TRBJ1-1	TRBV19	NA	CASSIVQLGNTEAFF	TGTGCCAGTAGTATTGTCCAGTTAGGGAACACTGAAGCTTTCTTT
many	TRBJ1-2	TRBV4-2	NA	CASSQAREIYGYTF	TGTGCCAGCAGCCAGGCCCGGGAGATCTATGGCTACACCTTC
many	TRBJ1-1	TRBV25-1	TRBD1	CASSNRGTEAFF	TGTGCCAGCAGTAACAGGGGCACTGAAGCTTTCTTT
few	TRBJ2-1	TRBV7-9	TRBD2	CASSSGLAGPYNEQFF	TGTGCCAGCAGCTCCGGACTAGCGGGGCCCTACAATGAGCAGTTCTTC